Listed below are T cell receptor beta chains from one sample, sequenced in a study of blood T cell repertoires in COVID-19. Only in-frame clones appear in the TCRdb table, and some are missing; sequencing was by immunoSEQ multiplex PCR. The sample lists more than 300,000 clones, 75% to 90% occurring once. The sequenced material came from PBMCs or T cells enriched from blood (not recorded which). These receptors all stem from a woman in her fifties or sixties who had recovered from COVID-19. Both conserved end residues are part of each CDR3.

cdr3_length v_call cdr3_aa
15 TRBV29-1 CSVVFHGTGSYEQYF
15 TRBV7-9 CASSSPTGNFYEQYF
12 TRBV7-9 CASKGQVKSDTF
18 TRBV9 CASSEGGGTISGANVLTF
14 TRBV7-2 CASSLVGAGNTIYF
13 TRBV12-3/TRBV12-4 CASSFRQPHGYTF
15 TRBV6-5 CASSNRVLSGNTIYF
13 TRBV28 CASRKQGGTEAFF
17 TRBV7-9 CASSPRGLAGNYNEQFF
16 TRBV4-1 CASSRELDMTYNEQFF
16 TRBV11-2 CASSSLPAKGDYEQYF
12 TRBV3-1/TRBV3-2 CASSHMNTEAFF
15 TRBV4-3 CASSQETSGGYEQYF
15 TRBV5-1 CASSSLLGGEGEQYF
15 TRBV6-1 CASSDPGQGNTEAFF
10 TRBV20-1 CSAPRGGYTF
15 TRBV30 CAWTGLAGKGDTQYF
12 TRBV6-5 CATHGGFETQYF
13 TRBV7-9 CASSLEPDYGYTF
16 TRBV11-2 CASSLLSSGGGNEQFF
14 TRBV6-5 CASSYDRGDTEAFF
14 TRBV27 CASSSQGWGNTIYF
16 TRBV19 CASSMNLGGLNYGYTF
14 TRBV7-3 CASSSGLADNEQFF
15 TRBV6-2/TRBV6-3 CASSTASRGGGGYTF
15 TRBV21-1 CASSKAEGLDTEAFF
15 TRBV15 CATSRDDRGYGGYTF
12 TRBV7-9 CASSGSNQPQHF
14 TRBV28 CASRGQANTGELFF